The 20 T cell receptor beta chains given below trace back to one sample, sequenced in a study of blood T cell repertoires in COVID-19. Clones were sequenced by immunoSEQ multiplex PCR, and TCRdb holds only the in-frame ones, with some missing. The repertoire holds 250,000 to 300,000 clones, with around four fifths as singletons. The sequencing sample was made of peripheral blood. Receptors were obtained from a man aged 55 to 70 with acute or convalescent COVID-19.

The V gene is TRBV7-3, the J gene TRBJ2-2, with D possibly being TRBD1 (6 bases). CDR1 and CDR2 from the germline V gene are SGHTA and FQGTGA. Trimming took off 5 bases at V and 4 bases at J, with 8 bases between the two ends. This CDR3 is built from 13 residues. The CDR3 is CASSTGSTGELFF. Here the CDR3 DNA reads TGTGCCAGCAGCACAGGGTCCACCGGGGAGCTGTTTTTT.

This chain connects TRBV10-3 to TRBJ2-1, with D maybe TRBD1 (6 bases). In germline, CDR1 is ENHRY, CDR2 SYGVKD. V gave up 6 bases and J gave up 0 bases, with 12 bases separating them. The CDR3 sequence is 15 residues long. The CDR3 DNA is TGTGCCATCAGGGGCACAGGGAGCTCCTACAATGAGCAGTTCTTC. As protein: CAIRGTGSSYNEQFF.

This rearrangement joins TRBV7-8 to TRBJ1-4; D remains ambiguous. Deletions cut 0 bases from V and 5 bases from J, with 10 bases between. CDR1 and CDR2 from the germline V gene are SGHVS and FQNEAQ. There are 15 residues in the CDR3. DNA for the CDR3: TGTGCCAGCAGCTTAGCGAACAGTATGAATGAAAAACTGTTTTTT. Translated: CASSLANSMNEKLFF. Full variable domain (outside the CDR3, taken from reference TRBV7-8 and TRBJ1-4): GAGVSQSPRYKVAKRGQDVALRCDPISGHVSLFWYQQALGQGPEFLTYFQNEAQLDKSGLPSDRFFAERPEGSVSTLKIQRTQQEDSAVYLCASSLANSMNEKLFFGSGTQLSVL.

The chain employs TRBV7-2 and TRBJ1-3; a weak D match, TRBD1 (6 bases). V shed 3 bases and J shed 4 bases, with 10 bases lying between them. Germline-derived CDR1 and CDR2 are SGHTA and FQGNSA. This CDR3 is 14 amino acids long. The DNA of the CDR3 is TGTGCCAGCAGCTTCGCGGGGGCCGGAAACACCATATATTTT. Translation: CASSFAGAGNTIYF. Together with reference TRBV7-2 and TRBJ1-3, the CDR3 gives the full variable domain: GAGVSQSPSNKVTEKGKDVELRCDPISGHTALYWYRQSLGQGLEFLIYFQGNSAPDKSGLPSDRFSAERTGGSVSTLTIQRTQQEDSAVYLCASSFAGAGNTIYFGEGSWLTVV.

V and J are TRBV5-6 and TRBJ1-4; TRBD1 aligns across 7 bases. V lost 4 bases, J lost 6 bases, and 6 bases stayed unmatched. The CDR3 consists of 14 residues. From germline, CDR1 is SGHDT and CDR2 YYEEEE. Here the CDR3 reads CASSGGGADEKLFF. CDR3 nucleotide sequence: TGTGCCAGCAGCGGAGGGGGCGCGGATGAAAAACTGTTTTTT.

This chain joins TRBV7-2 and TRBJ2-1; 8 bases fit TRBD2. Unmatched junction bases numbered 7, after V lost 0 bases and J lost 9 bases. This CDR3 is built from 15 residues. Germline-derived CDR1 and CDR2 are SGHTA and FQGNSA. The CDR3 is CASSLASGTLGEQFF. DNA of the CDR3: TGTGCCAGCAGCTTAGCTAGCGGGACCCTTGGTGAGCAGTTCTTC.

The rearrangement uses TRBV5-1 and TRBJ2-5, with D uncertain. Germline V gives CDR1 SGHRS, CDR2 YFSETQ. The CDR3 loop spans 15 amino acids. The germline V and J ends were trimmed by 0 bases and 5 bases, with 14 bases remaining between them. Written as DNA, the CDR3 is TGCGCCAGCAGCTTGGCCACGGGTTCGCAGGAGACCCAGTACTTC. Translating gives CASSLATGSQETQYF.

This clone was recorded only once. The V call is TRBV9, the J call TRBJ1-2; no reliable D call. V dropped 0 bases and J dropped 6 bases, with 12 bases sitting between them. This CDR3 region has 14 residues. From germline, CDR1 is SGDLS and CDR2 YYNGEE. CDR3 bases: TGTGCCAGCAGCGTAGTGTCCGGGGTGGATGGCTACACCTTC. This encodes CASSVVSGVDGYTF. Drawing the rest from reference TRBV9 and TRBJ1-2, the complete variable domain is DSGVTQTPKHLITATGQRVTLRCSPRSGDLSVYWYQQSLDQGLQFLIQYYNGEERAKGNILERFSAQQFPDLHSELNLSSLELGDSALYFCASSVVSGVDGYTFGSGTRLTVV.

This clone came up a few times. The chain employs TRBV2 and TRBJ2-7; D ambiguous. V dropped 10 bases and J dropped 3 bases, with 22 bases sitting between them. Germline CDR1 and CDR2: SNHLY and FYNNEI. CDR3 length equals 15 residues. DNA for the CDR3: TGTGCCACCACACTGGGCCCCAGGAAGAACTACGAGCAGTACTTC. This sequence encodes CATTLGPRKNYEQYF.

The gene calls are TRBV4-1 and TRBJ2-3; possible D gene TRBD2, 6 bases. Germline-derived CDR1 and CDR2 are MGHRA and YSYEKL. Trimming cost V 1 base and J 4 bases, with 12 bases left between them. The CDR3 is made up of 15 amino acids. In nucleotides, the CDR3 is TGCGCCAGCAGCCAAGGTCAACTAGCAGCAGATACGCAGTATTTT. It encodes CASSQGQLAADTQYF.

The gene calls are TRBV11-2 and TRBJ2-1; possible D gene TRBD2, 5 bases. V lost 5 bases to trimming and J lost 4 bases, with 21 bases between them. Per germline, CDR1 SGHAT and CDR2 FQNNGV. This CDR3 is built from 17 residues. The CDR3 region has the DNA TGTGCCAGCAGCAAAGTATTCTCCCAGCGGCGGTACAATGAGCAGTTCTTC. It encodes CASSKVFSQRRYNEQFF.

V gene TRBV18 combines with J gene TRBJ2-7; the D is unclear. V gave up 2 bases and J gave up 2 bases, with 10 bases separating them. There are 14 residues in the CDR3. CDR1 is KGHSH and CDR2 is LQKENI in the germline V gene. Written as DNA, the CDR3 is TGTGCCAGCTCACCATCCAGGTCGACCTACGAGCAGTACTTC. Its protein product is CASSPSRSTYEQYF.

This chain links TRBV27 with TRBJ2-1; 9 nucleotides match TRBD2. Germline trimming cut 6 bases from V and 2 bases from J; bases unmatched to any gene: 14. CDR1 is MNHEY and CDR2 is SMNVEV in the germline V gene (reference sequence). CDR3 length: 18 residues. CDR3 loop: CASRSGRTQFGPYNEQFF. The CDR3 DNA follows: TGTGCCAGCAGAAGCGGGAGGACCCAGTTTGGCCCCTACAATGAGCAGTTCTTC.

The rearrangement uses TRBV7-8 and TRBJ2-7; 11 nucleotides line up with TRBD2. CDR3 length: 17 amino acids. V lost 1 base, J lost 6 bases, and 11 bases stayed unmatched. Per the germline V gene, CDR1 is SGHVS and CDR2 is FQNEAQ. The CDR3 loop is CASSLGELAGVWTEQYF. The CDR3, as DNA: TGTGCCAGCAGCTTAGGGGAACTAGCGGGAGTATGGACCGAGCAGTACTTC.

V is TRBV4-2 and J is TRBJ2-4, with a tentative D call TRBD2 (5 bases). Trimming took off 0 bases at V and 0 bases at J, with 9 bases between the two ends. Per germline, CDR1 LGHNA and CDR2 YNFKEQ. The CDR3 runs 16 residues. Written as DNA, the CDR3 is TGTGCCAGCAGCCAAGATGCTAGCATAGCCAAAAACATTCAGTACTTC. Its protein product is CASSQDASIAKNIQYF.

The sample holds a few counts of this clone. This rearrangement joins TRBV10-3 to TRBJ1-1, with 10 bases that match TRBD1. J lost 6 bases, V lost 7 bases, and 17 bases had no gene match. The CDR3 has 17 residues. In germline, CDR1 is ENHRY, CDR2 SYGVKD. The CDR3 loop is CAIIGLGTGDPGAEAFF. DNA of the CDR3: TGTGCCATCATTGGGCTAGGGACAGGGGATCCCGGCGCTGAAGCTTTCTTT.

The chain joins TRBV6-2 or TRBV6-3 to TRBJ2-5; TRBD2 might be the D (5 bases). CDR1 is MNHEY, CDR2 SVGEGT, per germline. Trimming took off 3 bases at V and 2 bases at J, with 19 bases between the two ends. This CDR3 is 17 amino acids long. CDR3 region: CASSYRWRGSVQETQYF. Written as DNA, the CDR3 is TGTGCCAGCAGTTATAGGTGGCGCGGTAGCGTTCAAGAGACCCAGTACTTC.

The chain is built from TRBV7-3 and TRBJ1-4; the D gene is possibly TRBD1 (5 bases). The germline gives CDR1 SGHTA, CDR2 FQGTGA. The CDR3 loop spans 15 amino acids. Deletions cut 3 bases from V and 0 bases from J, with 8 bases between. For the CDR3, the DNA is TGTGCCAGCAGCTTCGACAGAGCAACTAATGAAAAACTGTTTTTT. As protein: CASSFDRATNEKLFF.

The chain uses TRBV9 and TRBJ1-3; D gene uncertain. The CDR3 is 16 amino acids. Germline V CDR1 and CDR2: SGDLS, YYNGEE. V was pared by 0 bases and J by 7 bases, with 17 bases between. The CDR3 reads CASSVGPNGVTNTIYF. The CDR3 nucleotides are TGTGCCAGCAGCGTAGGTCCGAACGGGGTCACGAACACCATATATTTT.

The rearrangement links TRBV11-2 to TRBJ2-3, with D perhaps matching TRBD2 (6 bases). Trimming removed 5 bases at V and 6 bases at J, with 24 bases between. The CDR3 runs 17 residues. Germline loops: CDR1 SGHAT, CDR2 FQNNGV. CDR3 region: CASSPYPFGGVGDTQYF. CDR3 coding DNA: TGTGCCAGCAGCCCATACCCTTTCGGCGGGGTAGGTGATACGCAGTATTTT.